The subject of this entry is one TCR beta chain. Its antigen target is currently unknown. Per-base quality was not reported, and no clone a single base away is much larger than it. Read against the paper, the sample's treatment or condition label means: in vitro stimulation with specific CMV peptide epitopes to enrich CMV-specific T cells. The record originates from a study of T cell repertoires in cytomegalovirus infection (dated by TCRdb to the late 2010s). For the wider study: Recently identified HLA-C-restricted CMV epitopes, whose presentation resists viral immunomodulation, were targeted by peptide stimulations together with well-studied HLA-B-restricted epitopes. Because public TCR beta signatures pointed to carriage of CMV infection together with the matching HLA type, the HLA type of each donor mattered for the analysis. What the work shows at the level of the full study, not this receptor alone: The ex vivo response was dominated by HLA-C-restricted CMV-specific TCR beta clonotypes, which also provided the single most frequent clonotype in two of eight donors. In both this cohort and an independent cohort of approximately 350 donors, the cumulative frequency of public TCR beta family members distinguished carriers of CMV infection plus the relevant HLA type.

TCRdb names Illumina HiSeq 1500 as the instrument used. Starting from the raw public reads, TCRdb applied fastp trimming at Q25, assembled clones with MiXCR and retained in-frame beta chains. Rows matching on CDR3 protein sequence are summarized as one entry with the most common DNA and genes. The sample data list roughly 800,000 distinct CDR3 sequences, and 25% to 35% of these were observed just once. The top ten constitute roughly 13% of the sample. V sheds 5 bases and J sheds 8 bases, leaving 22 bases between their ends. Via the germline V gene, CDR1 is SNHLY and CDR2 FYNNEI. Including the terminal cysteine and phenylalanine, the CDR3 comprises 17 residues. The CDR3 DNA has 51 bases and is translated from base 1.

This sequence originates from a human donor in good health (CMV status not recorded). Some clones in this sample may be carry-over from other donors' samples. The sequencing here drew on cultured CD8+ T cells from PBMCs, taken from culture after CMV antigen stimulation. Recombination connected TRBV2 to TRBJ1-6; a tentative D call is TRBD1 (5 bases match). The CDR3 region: CASSQVLPLRDDSPLHF. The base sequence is TGTGCCAGCAGTCAAGTTCTCCCGTTAAGGGACGATTCACCCCTCCACTTT.